The TCR beta chain described here comes from a study of control samples from healthy donors and cancer patients (TCRdb year 2020). V loses 5 bases at its end and J loses 7 bases; junction bases beyond the gene matches: 11. From the germline V gene (reference sequence), CDR1 is LNHNV and CDR2 is YYDKDF. The CDR3, from cysteine to phenylalanine, totals 16 residues. Only CDR3 DNA remains: 48 bases, in frame from the first base. Note on this clone: The clone's antigen remains unknown. Per-base qualities were not stored, and no clone one base away is much larger.

The library was prepared using the immunoSEQ multiplex PCR assay. Drawn from immuneACCESS, this table holds only the in-frame rearrangements with V and J called that TCRdb kept. Clones are partly lost; checked studies trace under half to an unresolved V gene and leave the rest unexplained. This sample has approximately 210,000 clones in its table, and about 89% of those were observed once. The top ten clones comprise 1.8% of the sample. This sequence uses TRBV15 and TRBJ2-1; TRBD1 matches 10 bases in the middle. The sequence came from a man younger than 40 in good health. Sequenced sample: blood. The CDR3 region: CATSGGDRGLRNEQFF. The DNA reads TGTGCCACCAGCGGGGGGGACAGGGGCCTGCGTAATGAGCAGTTCTTC.